These 9 T cell receptor beta chains were sequenced from one sample in a study of shared T cell receptors in the human thymus. Using immunoSEQ multiplex PCR, the repertoire was profiled, and TCRdb retains in-frame clones only, with some absent. The sample includes tens of thousands of clones, roughly 96% of them seen just once. Sequencing was carried out using thymocytes. These TCRs come from a human donor.

V and J are TRBV6-4 and TRBJ2-1; D may be TRBD1 (6 bases). The CDR3 has 15 amino acids. Germline loops: CDR1 MRHNA, CDR2 SNTAGT. V was pared by 1 base and J by 2 bases, with 9 bases between. Here the CDR3 DNA reads TGTGCCAGCAGTGACTTGGCAGGGGCCTACAATGAGCAGTTCTTC. Its protein is CASSDLAGAYNEQFF.

V is TRBV7-9 and J is TRBJ1-2; 7 bases align to TRBD1. The CDR3 extends over 15 amino acids. CDR1 and CDR2 from the germline V gene are SEHNR and FQNEAQ (reference sequence). The trim removed 7 bases at V and 8 bases at J, leaving 16 bases unmatched. The chain's CDR3 is CASTPEGGRGGGYTF. The CDR3 DNA reads as TGTGCCAGCACCCCCGAAGGGGGCAGAGGGGGAGGCTACACCTTC.

The chain links TRBV4-1 to TRBJ2-7; possible D gene TRBD1, 5 bases. The V gene's germline CDR1 is MGHRA and CDR2 YSYEKL. The CDR3 is made up of 14 amino acids. The ends were cut back, 1 base at V and 3 bases at J, with 10 bases in the middle. CDR3 in DNA: TGCGCCAGCAGCCAAGTTCAGGGAAACTACGAGCAGTACTTC. Protein sequence: CASSQVQGNYEQYF.

This chain uses TRBV19 with TRBJ1-1; no firm D call. The CDR3 spans 17 residues. Germline V gene sequence: CDR1 LNHDA, CDR2 SQIVND (reference sequence). The germline V and J ends were trimmed by 1 base and 1 base, with 16 bases remaining between them. CDR3 loop: CASSIGRTKGGNTEAFF. The DNA for the CDR3 is TGTGCCAGTAGTATAGGGAGGACTAAGGGTGGGAACACTGAAGCTTTCTTT.

This clone was recorded only once. The gene calls are TRBV27 and TRBJ2-7; D is tentatively TRBD1 or TRBD2 (5 bases each). The CDR3 is 12 amino acids. Germline CDR1 and CDR2: MNHEY and SMNVEV (reference sequence). The ends were cut back, 4 bases at V and 6 bases at J, with 10 bases in the middle. CDR3: CASSSGTLEQYF. CDR3 bases: TGTGCCAGCAGTTCCGGGACCCTCGAGCAGTACTTC.

The V gene is TRBV23-1, the J gene TRBJ1-1; 7 bases align to TRBD1. TRBV23-1 is sorted into the ORF group, with uncertain function. Trimming removed 11 bases from V and 3 bases from J; junction bases left unmatched: 9. The CDR3 spans 13 residues. The CDR3 sequence: CAGQGGLYTEAFF. For the CDR3, the DNA is TGCGCCGGGCAGGGGGGGCTGTACACTGAAGCTTTCTTT.

This clone has just one count. The gene calls are TRBV11-2 and TRBJ2-4; maybe TRBD1 (6 bases). The germline CDR1 and CDR2 sequences are SGHAT and FQNNGV. The CDR3 is made up of 16 amino acids. Between the trimmed V and J ends, which lost 8 bases and 1 base, there was a span of 18 bases. The CDR3 reads CASGGWESAAKNIQYF. For the CDR3, the DNA is TGTGCCAGCGGGGGCTGGGAGTCCGCTGCCAAAAACATTCAGTACTTC.

This chain joins TRBV30 and TRBJ1-6, with a weak D call TRBD1 (6 bases). The CDR3 totals 22 residues. Trimming took off 0 bases at V and 1 base at J, with 28 bases between the two ends. CDR1 GTSNPN and CDR2 SVGIG come from the germline V gene (reference sequence). The CDR3 region is CAWSVGPHGQWRNGSYNSPLHF. Here the CDR3 DNA reads TGTGCCTGGAGTGTAGGCCCCCACGGACAGTGGCGAAATGGATCCTATAATTCACCCCTCCACTTT.

The chain links TRBV28 to TRBJ2-7; 8 bases map to TRBD1. The V segment lost 4 bases and the J segment 4 bases; nucleotides outside the gene matches: 12. Germline CDR1 is MDHEN and CDR2 is SYDVKM. The CDR3 spans 16 residues. CDR3 amino acids: CASSSTPGTGIYEQYF. CDR3 sequence (DNA): TGTGCCAGCAGTTCGACTCCCGGGACAGGTATTTACGAGCAGTACTTC.